The 30 T cell receptor beta chains reported below all come from one sample, sequenced in a study of blood T cell repertoires in COVID-19 (dated by TCRdb to the early 2020s). Libraries were prepared through the immunoSEQ multiplex PCR assay. TCRdb re-hosts the immuneACCESS table, in-frame sequences only. Its copies lack some clones; in the studies checked, an unresolved V gene accounts for under half of them, and the cause for the rest is not known. For this sample there are fewer than 400,000 clones; roughly nine tenths appear just once. The leading ten clones occupy about 1.7% of the sample. Sequencing used PBMCs or T cells enriched from blood (not recorded which). The receptors stem from a woman aged 25 to 45 who had recovered from COVID-19.

V gene TRBV30 combines with J gene TRBJ1-1; D is unresolved. Trimming stripped 4 bases from V and 7 bases from J, with 10 bases between. Per the germline V gene, CDR1 is GTSNPN and CDR2 is SVGIG (reference sequence). This CDR3 is 11 amino acids long. CDR3 sequence: CAWIQLGEAFF. CDR3 nucleotide sequence: TGTGCCTGGATCCAACTAGGTGAAGCTTTCTTT.

This clone was recorded at least ten times. The V and J genes are TRBV5-4 and TRBJ2-1, with D possibly TRBD1 on 5 matching bases. Trimming shortened V by 5 bases and J by 2 bases, and 14 bases separated the two germline ends. This CDR3 region has 15 residues. The germline V gene encodes CDR1 SGHNT and CDR2 YYREEE (reference sequence). Here the CDR3 DNA reads TGTGCCAGCAGGGCCCAGGGTAGGGCCTACAATGAGCAGTTCTTC. This translates into CASRAQGRAYNEQFF.

This clone has more than one count but fewer than ten. J is TRBJ1-3 and V is TRBV30; TRBD1 matches 10 bases. With V trimmed by 5 bases and J by 2 bases, 9 bases remained unmatched. CDR1 is GTSNPN, CDR2 SVGIG, per germline (reference sequence). This CDR3 has 16 amino acids. CDR3 in DNA: TGTGCCTGGGGGACAGGGGATTCCCCTACTGGAAACACCATATATTTT. Its translation is CAWGTGDSPTGNTIYF. The whole variable domain, remainder taken from reference TRBV30 and TRBJ1-3, is SQTIHQWPATLVQPVGSPLSLECTVEGTSNPNLYWYRQAAGRGLQLLFYSVGIGQISSEVPQNLSASRPQDRQFILSSKKLLLSDSGFYLCAWGTGDSPTGNTIYFGEGSWLTVV.

This chain links TRBV3-1 (or the pseudogene TRBV3-2) with TRBJ1-2; D call uncertain. V lost 0 bases, J lost 0 bases, and 8 bases lay in between. The germline V gene has CDR1 LGHDT and CDR2 YNNKEL (reference sequence). CDR3 length: 15 amino acids. In nucleotides, the CDR3 is TGTGCCAGCAGCCAAGAGCCCTCTACTAACTATGGCTACACCTTC. Protein: CASSQEPSTNYGYTF.

The chain employs TRBV7-2 and TRBJ2-7; 7 bases align to TRBD2. The ends lost 6 bases at V and 0 bases at J; junction bases unmatched: 8. Germline lookup yields CDR1 SGHTA and CDR2 FQGNSA. The CDR3 loop spans 15 amino acids. CDR3 protein: CASSLTSKGSYEQYF. The CDR3 DNA sequence: TGTGCCAGCAGTTTGACTAGCAAAGGCTCCTACGAGCAGTACTTC.

The chain combines TRBV18 with TRBJ2-4; a weak D match, TRBD1 (6 bases). Per the germline V gene, CDR1 is KGHSH and CDR2 is LQKENI. V was shortened by 1 base and J by 6 bases, with 10 bases between the two germline ends. This CDR3 is 14 amino acids long. CDR3 region: CASSPQQQGNIQYF. The CDR3 DNA sequence: TGTGCCAGCTCACCACAGCAACAGGGAAACATTCAGTACTTC.

CDR3 in amino acids: CASSVGGGGVYEQYF. The CDR3 DNA follows: TGTGCCAGCAGCGTAGGGGGCGGGGGCGTCTACGAGCAGTACTTC. The J gene is TRBJ2-7, the V gene TRBV9, with D possibly TRBD2 on 7 matching bases. This CDR3 spans 15 amino acids. The V and J ends lost 0 bases and 3 bases respectively, with 13 bases between them. Germline V CDR1 and CDR2: SGDLS, YYNGEE.

The rearrangement uses TRBV27 and TRBJ1-2, with D unclear. Germline-derived CDR1 and CDR2 are MNHEY and SMNVEV (reference sequence). This CDR3 comprises 16 residues. The V gene lost 2 bases and the J gene lost 7 bases, with 20 bases spanning the gap. The CDR3 DNA follows: TGTGCCAGCAGTTTAATGTCCGAACGACTACGATCTGGCTACACCTTC. It yields the protein CASSLMSERLRSGYTF.

CDR3 in amino acids: CASSLSGFGPDLNTEAFF. The CDR3 region has the DNA TGCGCCAGCAGCTTGAGTGGATTTGGCCCGGACTTGAACACTGAAGCTTTCTTT. The chain employs TRBV5-1 and TRBJ1-1; D call uncertain. V was pared by 1 base and J by 0 bases, with 19 bases between. This CDR3 has 18 amino acids. CDR1 and CDR2 from the germline V gene are SGHRS and YFSETQ.

The V gene is TRBV7-8, the J gene TRBJ1-4; 11 bases align to TRBD1. The CDR3 has 16 residues. Germline V gene lookup returns CDR1 SGHVS and CDR2 FQNEAQ. With 5 bases clipped from V and 7 bases from J, the junction kept 9 bases outside the gene matches. CDR3 loop: CASSPGGQGAREKLFF. CDR3 in DNA: TGTGCCAGCAGCCCGGGTGGACAGGGGGCGCGTGAAAAACTGTTTTTT.

The chain combines TRBV5-5 with TRBJ2-7, with TRBD1 identical over 9 bases. With V trimmed by 4 bases and J by 2 bases, 16 bases remained unmatched. CDR1 is SGHKS, CDR2 YYEKEE, per germline (reference sequence). The CDR3 loop spans 18 amino acids. CDR3 loop: CASSKLRGEGDRAYEQYF. DNA of the CDR3: TGTGCCAGCAGCAAATTGAGAGGGGAGGGGGACAGGGCCTACGAGCAGTACTTC.

The chain combines TRBV7-9 with TRBJ1-1; D not certain. Trimming shortened V by 5 bases and J by 6 bases, and 7 bases separated the two germline ends. This CDR3 has 11 residues. Germline assignment: CDR1 SEHNR and CDR2 FQNEAQ (reference sequence). DNA of the CDR3: TGTGCCAGCAGCCCTCCCCCTGAAGCTTTCTTT. Amino acids: CASSPPPEAFF.

This clone was picked up one time. The chain uses TRBV4-2 and TRBJ2-3, with D perhaps matching TRBD2 (5 bases). The CDR3 spans 13 residues. Germline V CDR1 and CDR2: LGHNA, YNFKEQ. Trimming took off 2 bases at V and 4 bases at J, with 7 bases between the two ends. The CDR3 loop is CASSQTSSDTQYF. CDR3 DNA: TGTGCCAGCAGCCAAACTAGTTCAGATACGCAGTATTTT.

The rearrangement uses TRBV3-1 (or the pseudogene TRBV3-2) and TRBJ2-3; 13 bases match TRBD2. From germline, CDR1 is LGHDT and CDR2 YNNKEL (reference sequence). With V trimmed by 4 bases and J by 4 bases, 5 bases remained unmatched. The CDR3 is 16 amino acids. The CDR3 DNA sequence: TGTGCCAGCAGCCCACTAGCGGGGGGGGTGTCAGATACGCAGTATTTT. Translated, it gives CASSPLAGGVSDTQYF.

The chain has TRBV7-6 and TRBJ1-3, with 7 bases identical to TRBD1. CDR1 and CDR2 (germline): SGHVS, FNYEAQ. The CDR3 is 14 residues long. The V gene end was trimmed by 4 bases and the J gene end by 2 bases; junction bases not matched to a gene: 2. The CDR3 DNA follows: TGTGCCAGCAGCTGGGGACAGCCTGGAAACACCATATATTTT. Translated: CASSWGQPGNTIYF. The complete variable domain, with remaining parts taken from reference TRBV7-6 and TRBJ1-3, reads GAGVSQSPRYKVTKRGQDVALRCDPISGHVSLYWYRQALGQGPEFLTYFNYEAQQDKSGLPNDRFSAERPEGSISTLTIQRTEQRDSAMYRCASSWGQPGNTIYFGEGSWLTVV.

The rearrangement joins TRBV27 to TRBJ1-1, with no clear D. This CDR3 has 12 residues. In germline, CDR1 is MNHEY, CDR2 SMNVEV (reference sequence). V shed 8 bases and J shed 4 bases, with 11 bases lying between them. The CDR3 loop is CASAERGTEAFF. In DNA, the CDR3 is TGTGCCAGCGCCGAAAGAGGCACTGAAGCTTTCTTT.

The chain employs TRBV5-1 and TRBJ2-1; perhaps TRBD2 as D (6 bases). V was shortened by 1 base and J by 4 bases, with 12 bases between the two germline ends. Germline loops: CDR1 SGHRS, CDR2 YFSETQ. The CDR3 contains 15 residues. For the CDR3, the DNA is TGCGCCAGCAGCTTGTCCCCCGGGACTTACAATGAGCAGTTCTTC. Protein product: CASSLSPGTYNEQFF.

J is TRBJ1-6 and V is TRBV21-1; the D segment call TRBD1 is taken from the table without a DNA check. TRBV21-1 is recorded as a pseudogene. The CDR3 consists of 16 residues. CDR3 sequence (DNA): TGTGCCAGCAGCATACTACGACAGGGGAGAAATTCACCCCTCCACTTT. Its translation is CASSILRQGRNSPLHF.

The V call is TRBV11-2, the J call TRBJ2-5; TRBD2 matches 7 bases. J gave up 4 bases and V 0 bases, and 8 bases lay outside the gene matches. In germline, CDR1 is SGHAT, CDR2 FQNNGV. The CDR3 length is 16 residues. CDR3 bases: TGTGCCAGCAGCTTAGATCTCGGCAGGGAGGGAGAGACCCAGTACTTC. Its protein is CASSLDLGREGETQYF.

DNA of the CDR3: TGTGCCAGCAGTTCACGGACTAGCGGGAGGGCCTGGGAGCAGTACTTC. Amino acids: CASSSRTSGRAWEQYF. The chain combines TRBV27 with TRBJ2-7; 15 bases are shared with TRBD2. The V and J ends lost 4 bases and 7 bases, in that order; junction bases with no gene match: 8. Germline CDR1 and CDR2: MNHEY and SMNVEV (reference sequence). The CDR3 is 16 residues long.

The genes are TRBV9 and TRBJ1-6; a weak D match, TRBD1 (6 bases). This CDR3 has 15 amino acids. The germline V and J ends were trimmed by 2 bases and 10 bases, with 16 bases remaining between them. From germline, CDR1 is SGDLS and CDR2 YYNGEE. CDR3 in DNA: TGTGCCAGCAGCGTGGGAGGGGGTATTCGGTCACCCCTCCACTTT. Protein product: CASSVGGGIRSPLHF.

The chain combines TRBV9 with TRBJ1-5; the match to TRBD1 covers 11 bases. From germline, CDR1 is SGDLS and CDR2 YYNGEE. CDR3 length equals 21 residues. Trimming took 0 bases from V and 0 from J; bases not matched to a gene: 14. CDR3 loop: CASSVGGSGTGGWGSNQPQHF. The CDR3 DNA follows: TGTGCCAGCAGCGTAGGTGGGAGCGGGACAGGGGGTTGGGGTAGCAATCAGCCCCAGCATTTT.

V usage is TRBV27 and J usage is TRBJ1-3, with D possibly TRBD1 on 6 matching bases. V dropped 5 bases and J dropped 0 bases, with 14 bases sitting between them. The CDR3 consists of 16 residues. CDR1 is MNHEY, CDR2 SMNVEV, per germline (reference sequence). In DNA, the CDR3 is TGTGCCAGCAGTAAGGCGACAGGCGGCTCTGGAAACACCATATATTTT. Its translation is CASSKATGGSGNTIYF.

The V and J genes are TRBV11-2 and TRBJ1-4, with D perhaps matching TRBD1 (5 bases). Germline V lookup: CDR1 SGHAT, CDR2 FQNNGV. The CDR3 contains 16 residues. V lost 5 bases and J lost 4, with 17 bases in between. CDR3 loop: CASSPRSGIGNEKLFF. The CDR3 nucleotides are TGTGCCAGCAGCCCCCGTTCAGGGATCGGTAATGAAAAACTGTTTTTT. Combining the CDR3 with reference TRBV11-2 and TRBJ1-4 gives the whole variable domain EAGVAQSPRYKIIEKRQSVAFWCNPISGHATLYWYQQILGQGPKLLIQFQNNGVVDDSQLPKDRFSAERLKGVDSTLKIQPAKLEDSAVYLCASSPRSGIGNEKLFFGSGTQLSVL.

V is TRBV11-1 and J is TRBJ2-5; 9 bases fit TRBD1. J was trimmed by 5 bases and V by 4 bases; bases with no gene match: 8. Germline CDR1 and CDR2: SGHAT and FQDESV (reference sequence). The CDR3 extends over 15 amino acids. CDR3: CASSSGQGSRETQYF. The CDR3 region has the DNA TGTGCCAGCAGCTCGGGACAGGGAAGTCGGGAGACCCAGTACTTC.

This chain connects TRBV21-1 to TRBJ1-2; the D call in the table, TRBD1, was not verified against the DNA. TRBV21-1 is shown as a pseudogene. The length of the CDR3 is 19 residues. The CDR3 loop reads CASSNASSRANRQGDGYTF. The DNA for the CDR3 is TGTGCCAGCAGCAATGCATCCTCCCGGGCTAACAGGCAGGGGGATGGCTACACCTTC.

This clone was found once. The chain couples TRBV27 to TRBJ1-6; TRBD1 matches at 7 bases. CDR1 MNHEY and CDR2 SMNVEV come from the germline V gene (reference sequence). CDR3 size: 18 residues. V was pared by 5 bases and J by 0 bases, with 10 bases of the junction left unmatched. CDR3 residues: CASSRRTGASSYNSPLHF. The CDR3 nucleotides read TGTGCCAGCAGTCGGCGAACAGGGGCTAGCTCCTATAATTCACCCCTCCACTTT.

The chain has TRBV7-9 and TRBJ2-1, with 9 positions matching TRBD1. Unmatched junction bases numbered 0, after V lost 3 bases and J lost 6 bases. From germline, CDR1 is SEHNR and CDR2 FQNEAQ (reference sequence). There are 13 residues in the CDR3. For the CDR3, the DNA is TGTGCCAGCAGCTTGGGACAGGGCAATGAGCAGTTCTTC. Its translation: CASSLGQGNEQFF.

V is TRBV27 and J is TRBJ1-1; D is perhaps TRBD1 (5 bases). Per germline, CDR1 MNHEY and CDR2 SMNVEV (reference sequence). V lost 4 bases to trimming and J lost 3 bases, with 18 bases between them. The CDR3 is made up of 16 amino acids. In nucleotides, the CDR3 is TGTGCCAGCAGTTCCAAGGACCCGTCGGGGGACACTGAAGCTTTCTTT. Protein: CASSSKDPSGDTEAFF.

V usage is TRBV11-2 and J usage is TRBJ1-2; TRBD1 matches at 9 bases. Germline trimming cut 4 bases from V and 4 bases from J; bases unmatched to any gene: 7. Germline lookup yields CDR1 SGHAT and CDR2 FQNNGV. This CDR3 has 15 amino acids. The CDR3 nucleotides read TGTGCCAGCAGCTCCTTCCCGGGACAGGGCTATGGCTACACCTTC. Protein sequence: CASSSFPGQGYGYTF.